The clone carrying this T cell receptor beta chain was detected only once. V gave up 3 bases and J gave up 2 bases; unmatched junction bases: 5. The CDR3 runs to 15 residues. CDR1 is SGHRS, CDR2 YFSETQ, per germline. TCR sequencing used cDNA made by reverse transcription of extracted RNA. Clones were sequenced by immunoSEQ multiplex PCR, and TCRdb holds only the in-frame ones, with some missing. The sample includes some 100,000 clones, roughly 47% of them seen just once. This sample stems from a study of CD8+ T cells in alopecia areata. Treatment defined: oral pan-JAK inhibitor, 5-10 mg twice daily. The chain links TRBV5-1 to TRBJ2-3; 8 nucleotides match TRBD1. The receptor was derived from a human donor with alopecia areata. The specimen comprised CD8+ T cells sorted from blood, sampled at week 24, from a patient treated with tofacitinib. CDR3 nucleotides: TGCGCCAGCAGCTCCGGGGACAGGTACACAGATACGCAGTATTTT. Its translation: CASSSGDRYTDTQYF.